A selection of T cell receptor beta chains follows, all from one sample in a study of blood T cell repertoires in COVID-19. This table comes from immunoSEQ multiplex PCR, and its TCRdb copy is limited to in-frame clones, with some not included. The sample records just under 90,000 clones, nearly 90% being singletons. Sequencing input: peripheral blood. The receptors here all came from a woman of 80 years or more with acute or convalescent COVID-19. The CDR3 runs from the conserved cysteine through the conserved F or W. Fields, in order: J gene, D gene, V gene, clone size, CDR3 protein, CDR3 DNA. The D gene is left open where the match is weak. Some rows mark clone size as missing; the rest say once, few, many or name a class of expanded clone.

j_gene: TRBJ1-3
d_gene: TRBD1
v_gene: TRBV9
abundance: -
CDR3aa: CASSVTGGASGNTIYF
CDR3nt: TGTGCCAGCAGCGTCACAGGGGGCGCTTCTGGAAACACCATATATTTT

j_gene: TRBJ2-5
d_gene: -
v_gene: TRBV6-2/TRBV6-3
abundance: once
CDR3aa: CASSYEPLRETQYF
CDR3nt: TGTGCCAGCAGTTACGAGCCTCTCCGGGAGACCCAGTACTTC

j_gene: TRBJ1-2
d_gene: -
v_gene: TRBV15
abundance: -
CDR3aa: CATSSQDRMGYGYTF
CDR3nt: TGTGCCACCAGCAGCCAAGACAGGATGGGCTATGGCTACACCTTC

j_gene: TRBJ2-3
d_gene: TRBD1
v_gene: TRBV24-1
abundance: -
CDR3aa: CATSDWDRGTQYF
CDR3nt: TGTGCCACCAGTGATTGGGACAGGGGAACGCAGTATTTT

j_gene: TRBJ1-1
d_gene: TRBD1
v_gene: TRBV30
abundance: -
CDR3aa: CAWSVLDRAIF
CDR3nt: TGTGCCTGGAGTGTACTGGACAGGGCAATCTTT

j_gene: TRBJ1-1
d_gene: TRBD1
v_gene: TRBV25-1
abundance: once
CDR3aa: CASKSRDRGEAFF
CDR3nt: TGTGCCAGCAAATCCCGGGACAGGGGGGAAGCTTTCTTT

j_gene: TRBJ2-7
d_gene: TRBD1
v_gene: TRBV7-9
abundance: -
CDR3aa: CASSYGQGLGEQYF
CDR3nt: TGTGCCAGCAGCTACGGACAGGGCCTTGGAGAGCAGTACTTC

j_gene: TRBJ1-5
d_gene: TRBD1
v_gene: TRBV19
abundance: -
CDR3aa: CASRGSGTGLNQPQHF
CDR3nt: TGTGCCAGTAGAGGATCCGGGACAGGACTCAATCAGCCCCAGCATTTT

j_gene: TRBJ2-7
d_gene: -
v_gene: TRBV7-2
abundance: -
CDR3aa: CASSLREGDNSYEQYF
CDR3nt: TGTGCCAGCAGCTTACGCGAGGGGGACAACTCCTACGAGCAGTACTTC

j_gene: TRBJ2-3
d_gene: TRBD1
v_gene: TRBV4-1
abundance: -
CDR3aa: CASTARPGTGDLKYF
CDR3nt: TGCGCCAGCACCGCCCGACCCGGGACAGGAGATCTCAAGTATTTT

j_gene: TRBJ2-1
d_gene: -
v_gene: TRBV2
abundance: -
CDR3aa: CASLVQGWNEQFF
CDR3nt: TGTGCCAGTTTGGTGCAGGGTTGGAATGAGCAGTTCTTC

j_gene: TRBJ1-3
d_gene: TRBD1
v_gene: TRBV6-2/TRBV6-3
abundance: -
CDR3aa: CASSYSGQAFSGNTIYF
CDR3nt: TGTGCCAGCAGTTACTCCGGACAGGCGTTCTCTGGAAACACCATATATTTT

j_gene: TRBJ1-5
d_gene: -
v_gene: TRBV7-6
abundance: -
CDR3aa: CASSTEKGNQPQHF
CDR3nt: TGTGCCAGCAGCACCGAGAAAGGCAATCAGCCCCAGCATTTT

j_gene: TRBJ1-5
d_gene: -
v_gene: TRBV6-6
abundance: -
CDR3aa: CASSSPVPTADQPQHF
CDR3nt: TGTGCCAGCAGTAGTCCGGTCCCGACGGCGGATCAGCCCCAGCATTTT

j_gene: TRBJ1-4
d_gene: -
v_gene: TRBV4-1
abundance: -
CDR3aa: CASSLGELEKLFF
CDR3nt: TGCGCCAGCAGCCTCGGGGAACTGGAAAAACTGTTTTTT

j_gene: TRBJ1-2
d_gene: -
v_gene: TRBV3-1/TRBV3-2
abundance: -
CDR3aa: CASSQDAGSGYTF
CDR3nt: TGTGCCAGCAGCCAAGATGCAGGCTCCGGCTACACCTTC

j_gene: TRBJ1-6
d_gene: TRBD1
v_gene: TRBV4-3
abundance: -
CDR3aa: CASSQSSGQSSYNSPLHF
CDR3nt: TGCGCCAGCAGCCAATCCTCGGGACAGAGCTCCTATAATTCACCCCTCCACTTT

j_gene: TRBJ2-5
d_gene: TRBD1
v_gene: TRBV5-1
abundance: -
CDR3aa: CASSSPTGRSGETQYF
CDR3nt: TGCGCCAGCAGCTCGCCGACAGGGAGATCGGGTGAGACCCAGTACTTC

j_gene: TRBJ2-5
d_gene: -
v_gene: TRBV3-1/TRBV3-2
abundance: -
CDR3aa: CASSQTVQGQQTQYF
CDR3nt: TGTGCCAGCAGCCAAACGGTGCAGGGCCAGCAGACCCAGTACTTC

j_gene: TRBJ2-2
d_gene: TRBD2
v_gene: TRBV7-3
abundance: -
CDR3aa: CASSPSGGAKGELFF
CDR3nt: TGTGCCAGCAGCCCTAGCGGGGGGGCTAAAGGGGAGCTGTTTTTT

j_gene: TRBJ1-2
d_gene: -
v_gene: TRBV6-5
abundance: -
CDR3aa: CASMSPSVGYTF
CDR3nt: TGTGCCAGCATGAGTCCCTCTGTAGGCTACACCTTC

j_gene: TRBJ2-7
d_gene: TRBD2
v_gene: TRBV20-1
abundance: -
CDR3aa: CSASAVTSASYEQYF
CDR3nt: TGCAGTGCTAGTGCCGTGACTAGCGCCTCCTACGAGCAGTACTTC

j_gene: TRBJ2-7
d_gene: TRBD1
v_gene: TRBV3-1/TRBV3-2
abundance: -
CDR3aa: CASSQSAGGYEQYF
CDR3nt: TGTGCCAGCAGCCAATCTGCAGGGGGCTACGAGCAGTACTTC

j_gene: TRBJ2-3
d_gene: -
v_gene: TRBV6-5
abundance: -
CDR3aa: CASSYLSSTDTQYF
CDR3nt: TGTGCCAGCAGTTACTTGAGTAGCACAGATACGCAGTATTTT

j_gene: TRBJ1-5
d_gene: TRBD1
v_gene: TRBV10-1
abundance: -
CDR3aa: CATQSPRQGGNQPQHF
CDR3nt: TGCGCCACCCAAAGTCCGAGACAGGGGGGAAATCAGCCCCAGCATTTT

j_gene: TRBJ1-6
d_gene: TRBD1
v_gene: TRBV7-3
abundance: -
CDR3aa: CASSSDRRNSPLHF
CDR3nt: TGTGCCAGCAGCTCGGACAGGCGTAATTCACCCCTCCACTTT

j_gene: TRBJ2-7
d_gene: TRBD2
v_gene: TRBV7-2
abundance: once
CDR3aa: CASSLVAGGREQYF
CDR3nt: TGTGCCAGCAGCTTAGTTGCGGGAGGGAGAGAGCAGTACTTC

j_gene: TRBJ1-2
d_gene: -
v_gene: TRBV27
abundance: -
CDR3aa: CASSSTTLRGYGYTF
CDR3nt: TGTGCCAGCAGTTCCACGACTTTGCGGGGCTATGGCTACACCTTC

j_gene: TRBJ1-2
d_gene: -
v_gene: TRBV4-3
abundance: -
CDR3aa: CASSQVGAPSYGYTF
CDR3nt: TGCGCCAGCAGCCAAGTTGGGGCCCCCTCCTATGGCTACACCTTC

j_gene: TRBJ1-5
d_gene: TRBD1
v_gene: TRBV10-1
abundance: -
CDR3aa: CASSEGTGVGSNQPQHF
CDR3nt: TGCGCCAGCAGTGAAGGGACAGGGGTCGGAAGCAATCAGCCCCAGCATTTT

j_gene: TRBJ1-6
d_gene: -
v_gene: TRBV12-3/TRBV12-4
abundance: -
CDR3aa: CASSLLADSPLHF
CDR3nt: TGTGCCAGCAGTTTATTAGCGGATTCACCCCTCCACTTT

j_gene: TRBJ1-3
d_gene: -
v_gene: TRBV6-1
abundance: -
CDR3aa: CASSEAPGNRAHTIYF
CDR3nt: TGTGCCAGCAGTGAAGCTCCCGGCAACAGGGCACACACCATATATTTT

j_gene: TRBJ2-2
d_gene: -
v_gene: TRBV24-1
abundance: -
CDR3aa: CATSRLTREAGELFF
CDR3nt: TGTGCCACCAGTCGCCTGACAAGGGAGGCCGGGGAGCTGTTTTTT

j_gene: TRBJ2-2
d_gene: -
v_gene: TRBV10-3
abundance: -
CDR3aa: CAISVARPRDTGELFF
CDR3nt: TGTGCCATCAGTGTAGCTAGACCCAGGGACACCGGGGAGCTGTTTTTT

j_gene: TRBJ2-7
d_gene: TRBD2
v_gene: TRBV19
abundance: -
CDR3aa: CASSMQTSVLTYEQYF
CDR3nt: TGTGCCAGTAGTATGCAAACTAGCGTGCTAACCTACGAGCAGTACTTC

j_gene: TRBJ1-1
d_gene: TRBD1
v_gene: TRBV11-2
abundance: -
CDR3aa: CASSLRDRVNEAFF
CDR3nt: TGTGCCAGCAGCCTCCGGGACAGGGTTAATGAAGCTTTCTTT

j_gene: TRBJ2-7
d_gene: TRBD1
v_gene: TRBV28
abundance: -
CDR3aa: CASSLGTVNPYEQYF
CDR3nt: TGTGCCAGCAGTTTAGGGACAGTAAACCCCTACGAGCAGTACTTC

j_gene: TRBJ1-5
d_gene: TRBD1
v_gene: TRBV19
abundance: few
CDR3aa: CASSIWGTGNQPQHF
CDR3nt: TGTGCCAGTAGTATCTGGGGGACAGGAAATCAGCCCCAGCATTTT

j_gene: TRBJ1-5
d_gene: -
v_gene: TRBV19
abundance: -
CDR3aa: CASSNGGSYGNQPQHF
CDR3nt: TGTGCCAGTAGTAACGGGGGGTCTTACGGCAATCAGCCCCAGCATTTT

j_gene: TRBJ2-3
d_gene: TRBD1
v_gene: TRBV2
abundance: -
CDR3aa: CASSEPGTGTDTQYF
CDR3nt: TGTGCCAGCAGTGAACCCGGGACAGGCACAGATACGCAGTATTTT

j_gene: TRBJ1-3
d_gene: -
v_gene: TRBV28
abundance: -
CDR3aa: CASALRQSTGNTIYF
CDR3nt: TGTGCCAGCGCCCTGCGTCAAAGTACTGGAAACACCATATATTTT

j_gene: TRBJ1-2
d_gene: -
v_gene: TRBV9
abundance: -
CDR3aa: CASSVVDSGTRGYTF
CDR3nt: TGTGCCAGCAGCGTAGTGGACAGCGGGACGCGCGGCTACACCTTC

j_gene: TRBJ1-4
d_gene: -
v_gene: TRBV15
abundance: -
CDR3aa: CATSRDLQGANEKLFF
CDR3nt: TGTGCCACCAGCAGAGACTTACAGGGAGCTAATGAAAAACTGTTTTTT

j_gene: TRBJ1-1
d_gene: TRBD1
v_gene: TRBV19
abundance: -
CDR3aa: CASSSQTGMNTEAFF
CDR3nt: TGTGCCAGTAGTTCCCAGACAGGGATGAACACTGAAGCTTTCTTT

j_gene: TRBJ2-3
d_gene: TRBD2
v_gene: TRBV7-9
abundance: -
CDR3aa: CASSLAGLAGGADTQYF
CDR3nt: TGTGCCAGCAGCTTAGCAGGACTAGCGGGGGGTGCAGATACGCAGTATTTT

j_gene: TRBJ1-4
d_gene: TRBD1
v_gene: TRBV2
abundance: -
CDR3aa: CASSELTGDEKLFF
CDR3nt: TGTGCCAGCAGTGAATTGACAGGGGATGAAAAACTGTTTTTT

j_gene: TRBJ2-1
d_gene: -
v_gene: TRBV11-1
abundance: once
CDR3aa: CATFGRTYNEQFF
CDR3nt: TGTGCCACCTTTGGACGGACTTACAATGAGCAGTTCTTC

j_gene: TRBJ2-7
d_gene: TRBD2
v_gene: TRBV19
abundance: -
CDR3aa: CARTSGRVYEQYF
CDR3nt: TGTGCCAGGACTAGCGGGAGGGTCTACGAGCAGTACTTC

j_gene: TRBJ2-7
d_gene: -
v_gene: TRBV7-8
abundance: once
CDR3aa: CASSLGSPGQYF
CDR3nt: TGTGCCAGCAGCTTAGGGAGTCCTGGGCAGTACTTC

j_gene: TRBJ1-1
d_gene: -
v_gene: TRBV12-3/TRBV12-4
abundance: -
CDR3aa: CASSLGGEAFF
CDR3nt: TGTGCCAGCAGTTTAGGAGGTGAAGCTTTCTTT

j_gene: TRBJ2-3
d_gene: -
v_gene: TRBV12-3/TRBV12-4
abundance: -
CDR3aa: CASSLVSDTQYF
CDR3nt: TGTGCCAGCAGTTTAGTAAGCGATACGCAGTATTTT

j_gene: TRBJ1-1
d_gene: -
v_gene: TRBV21-1
abundance: -
CDR3aa: CASSSRGSLMVAFF
CDR3nt: TGTGCCAGCAGTTCTAGAGGTAGTCTTATGGTGGCTTTCTTT

j_gene: TRBJ1-3
d_gene: -
v_gene: TRBV18
abundance: -
CDR3aa: CASSLNPTGPSGNTIYF
CDR3nt: TGTGCCAGCTCACTAAATCCGACAGGTCCCTCTGGAAACACCATATATTTT

j_gene: TRBJ2-7
d_gene: TRBD1
v_gene: TRBV19
abundance: -
CDR3aa: CASSTDRGHEQYF
CDR3nt: TGTGCCAGTAGTACGGACAGGGGGCACGAGCAGTACTTC

j_gene: TRBJ1-4
d_gene: -
v_gene: TRBV24-1
abundance: once
CDR3aa: CATSDSIIGAEKLFF
CDR3nt: TGTGCCACCAGTGATTCTATCATTGGTGCTGAAAAACTGTTTTTT